Described below is a single TCR beta chain sequence and its context. Its antigen is not identified. This sample was taken from a study of T cell responses to AZD1222 COVID-19 vaccine. Findings and caveats of the study: Repertoires were obtained only post-peak T cell response. Donors were mostly white British, more females; clonal diversity possibly underestimated.

TCRdb keeps only in-frame clones here, not all; method: immunoSEQ multiplex PCR. This table has approximately 180,000 clones, about 90% appearing once. The source is an adult in good health. Source: peripheral blood, taken on day 0 of AZD1222 vaccination.

The CDR3 DNA reads TGTGCCAGTTCTCTAGACTCTGGAAACACCATATATTTT. Amino acid sequence: CASSLDSGNTIYF. V gene TRBV3-1 (or the pseudogene TRBV3-2) combines with J gene TRBJ1-3, with D hard to call. Per the germline V gene, CDR1 is LGHDT and CDR2 is YNNKEL (reference sequence). The CDR3 contains 13 residues. V gave up 9 bases and J gave up 0 bases, with 9 bases separating them.